Listed below are T cell receptor beta chains from one sample, sequenced in a study of blood T cells in healthy people across ages. One entry per CDR3 protein, called by TCRdb with MiXCR from the 5' RACE reads. The data contain approximately 1,000,000 distinct CDR3 sequences, 45% of them singletons. Sequenced: blood. These receptors all come from a woman aged 55-70 years in good health. Both conserved end residues are part of each CDR3. Size is stated for part of the rows, as once, few or many counts, or as a class when the clone is expanded.

V gene	clone size	J gene	CDR3 protein
TRBV5-1	few	TRBJ2-5	CASKESQTSQETQYF
TRBV7-8	NA	TRBJ1-5	CASSRAGAKQPQNF
TRBV20-1	NA	TRBJ2-1	CSAHKGAGGPGNNEQFF
TRBV12-3/TRBV12-4	few	TRBJ2-1	CASFVDRAYNEQFF
TRBV27	NA	TRBJ1-5	CASRDYYSNQPQHF
TRBV2	few	TRBJ2-3	CASNHPGLGRADTQYF
TRBV11-2	NA	TRBJ2-2	CASSLTVGELFF
TRBV28	NA	TRBJ1-2	CATHPDNYGYTF
TRBV12-3/TRBV12-4	NA	TRBJ2-1	CASSPHLGAYNEQFF
TRBV14	many	TRBJ2-1	CASSQASYNEQFF
TRBV7-7	NA	TRBJ2-2	CASSLVPGPGELFF
TRBV12-3/TRBV12-4	NA	TRBJ2-7	CASTPSGIPYEQYF
TRBV13	NA	NA	CASSGPNAYEQYF